Described below is a single T cell receptor beta chain sequence and its context. This sample was taken from a study of blood T cell repertoires in COVID-19. Study context: T cells, B-cell-depleted T cells, or PBMCs supplied cDNA or gDNA.

Germline CDR1 reads KGHSH; CDR2 reads LQKENI. The CDR3 loop spans 12 amino acids. Trimming left V 1 base short and J 10 bases short, with 8 bases between. The assay was immunoSEQ multiplex PCR, and TCRdb's table has in-frame clones only and misses some. Of 30,000 to 40,000 clones listed, approximately 88% are singletons. The source of this sequence is a human donor in a cohort sampled during active COVID-19. The V call is TRBV18, the J call TRBJ2-1; D not resolved. The sequencing input was peripheral blood. CDR3 region: CASSPLLGEQFF. CDR3 coding DNA: TGTGCCAGCTCACCACTTCTGGGCGAGCAGTTCTTC.